This T cell receptor (beta chain) was observed in a study of cytomegalovirus exposure and HLA in healthy donors. Overall study findings and caveats: In a later analysis, several top co-occurrence clusters appeared linked to parvovirus B19, influenza, CMV and Epstein-Barr virus.

This CDR3 is built from 13 residues. V shed 4 bases and J 4 bases; nucleotides not matched to a gene: 3. Germline V gene lookup returns CDR1 KGHSH and CDR2 LQKENI. It was with 60 Vbeta and 13 Jbeta primers that the PCR ran. Only in-frame clones appear in the TCRdb table, and some are missing; sequencing was by immunoSEQ multiplex PCR. Among roughly 180,000 clones listed, approximately 84% were seen once. Comments on this clone: Its antigen is currently unknown.

The V call is TRBV18, the J call TRBJ1-1; 7 bases map to TRBD1. This receptor was identified in a female donor in good health and CMV-seronegative. Source material: PBMCs. For the CDR3, the DNA is TGTGCCAGCTCACAGGGGGCGACCACTGAAGCTTTCTTT. Translation: CASSQGATTEAFF.